These 30 T cell receptor beta chains were all obtained from the same sample, sequenced in a study of cytomegalovirus exposure and HLA in healthy donors. PCR employed 60 Vbeta and 13 Jbeta primers. Sequencing used immunoSEQ multiplex PCR; TCRdb keeps in-frame clones, though not all of them. The sample holds over 150,000 clones, about 71% seen once. Sequencing input: PBMCs. These receptors all come from a woman between 35 and 50 years old in good health and CMV-seropositive.

Notes on this clone: Other DNA sequences from this sample encode an identical CDR3 as well. The chain links TRBV5-6 to TRBJ1-5; D ambiguous. V lost 2 bases to trimming and J lost 7 bases, with 7 bases between them. This CDR3 contains 12 residues. Germline lookup yields CDR1 SGHDT and CDR2 YYEEEE. The CDR3: CASSLRYQPQHF. Here the CDR3 DNA reads TGTGCCAGCAGCTTACGGTACCAGCCCCAGCATTTT. The whole variable domain, filled in from reference TRBV5-6 and TRBJ1-5, reads DAGVTQSPTHLIKTRGQQVTLRCSPKSGHDTVSWYQQALGQGPQFIFQYYEEEERQRGNFPDRFSGHQFPNYSSELNVNALLLGDSALYLCASSLRYQPQHFGDGTRLSIL.

This sequence joins TRBV15 and TRBJ1-6, with unresolved D. V gave up 1 base and J gave up 1 base, with 8 bases separating them. The CDR3 consists of 16 residues. Germline V CDR1 and CDR2: LNHNV, YYDKDF (reference sequence). In DNA, the CDR3 is TGTGCCACCAGCAGAGGGAGGGAGTCCTATAATTCACCCCTCCACTTT. Its protein is CATSRGRESYNSPLHF.

The chain recombines TRBV9 with TRBJ2-5, with 9 bases aligning to TRBD2. The V and J ends lost 5 bases and 4 bases, in that order; junction bases with no gene match: 6. CDR1 SGDLS and CDR2 YYNGEE come from the germline V gene. This CDR3 is built from 14 residues. The DNA for the CDR3 is TGTGCCAGCAGTCCTAGCGGGGTCGTAGAGACCCAGTACTTC. Protein product: CASSPSGVVETQYF. Filled out from reference TRBV9 and TRBJ2-5, the complete variable domain reads DSGVTQTPKHLITATGQRVTLRCSPRSGDLSVYWYQQSLDQGLQFLIQYYNGEERAKGNILERFSAQQFPDLHSELNLSSLELGDSALYFCASSPSGVVETQYFGPGTRLLVL.

This clone has only a few counts. The V and J genes are TRBV5-1 and TRBJ2-5, with 10 bases identical to TRBD2. Per the germline V gene, CDR1 is SGHRS and CDR2 is YFSETQ. J was trimmed by 5 bases and V by 0 bases; bases with no gene match: 10. The CDR3 is made up of 17 amino acids. The CDR3 DNA reads TGCGCCAGCAGCTTGGGTCTAGCGGGGGATGTTAGGGAGACCCAGTACTTC. This encodes CASSLGLAGDVRETQYF.

The chain joins TRBV18 to TRBJ2-1, with D possibly matching TRBD1 (6 bases). V lost 8 bases to trimming and J lost 7 bases, with 12 bases between them. The germline V gene encodes CDR1 KGHSH and CDR2 LQKENI. The CDR3 sequence is 12 residues long. CDR3 bases: TGTGCCAGCGCGCAGCAGGGGAATGAGCAGTTCTTC. This codes for CASAQQGNEQFF.

This sequence joins TRBV5-1 and TRBJ1-2; 12 nucleotides agree with TRBD1. Per germline, CDR1 SGHRS and CDR2 YFSETQ. V was clipped by 2 bases and J by 1 base; unmatched bases: 6. This CDR3 region has 17 residues. This CDR3 reads CASSFGGTGGFNYGYTF. The CDR3 coding sequence is TGCGCCAGCAGCTTCGGCGGGACAGGGGGCTTTAACTATGGCTACACCTTC.

This clone was recorded a few times. The V and J genes are TRBV19 and TRBJ1-2; 11 positions match TRBD1. This CDR3 is built from 14 residues. V lost 5 bases to trimming and J lost 8 bases; unmatched junction nucleotides: 7. Germline V gene sequence: CDR1 LNHDA, CDR2 SQIVND (reference sequence). This CDR3 is CASSSGQGVKGYTF. CDR3 DNA: TGTGCCAGTAGTTCGGGACAGGGGGTAAAGGGCTACACCTTC.

The J gene is TRBJ2-3, the V gene TRBV6-5; D not resolved. CDR1 is MNHEY, CDR2 SVGAGI, per germline. Trimming left V 9 bases short and J 5 bases short, with 9 bases between. This CDR3 contains 11 residues. The CDR3, as DNA: TGTGCCAGTTACAATCGAGATACGCAGTATTTT. Amino acid sequence: CASYNRDTQYF.

The chain combines TRBV5-1 with TRBJ1-1; 9 bases are shared with TRBD1. The CDR3 totals 15 residues. After removal of 4 bases from V and 3 bases from J, the junction contained 7 bases not matched to a gene. Per the germline V gene, CDR1 is SGHRS and CDR2 is YFSETQ. In DNA form, the CDR3 reads TGCGCCAGCAGCAAAGAACAGGGGGCGGACACTGAAGCTTTCTTT. This gives the protein CASSKEQGADTEAFF.

The chain combines TRBV5-1 with TRBJ2-3; D uncertain. Germline V CDR1 and CDR2: SGHRS, YFSETQ. The V and J ends lost 0 bases and 2 bases respectively, with 7 bases between them. CDR3 length: 14 amino acids. The CDR3 here is CASSLGQTTDTQYF. CDR3 sequence (DNA): TGCGCCAGCAGCTTGGGACAAACCACAGATACGCAGTATTTT.

This chain joins TRBV19 and TRBJ1-1, with TRBD1 matching 7 bases. This CDR3 spans 12 amino acids. Germline trimming cut 6 bases from V and 10 bases from J; bases unmatched to any gene: 8. From germline, CDR1 is LNHDA and CDR2 SQIVND (reference sequence). The CDR3 region has the DNA TGTGCCAGTAGGCAGGGGGAGGTCGGAGCTTTCTTT. This codes for CASRQGEVGAFF.

This clone was picked up one time. The chain uses TRBV9 and TRBJ2-1; D is unresolved. Germline values: CDR1 SGDLS, CDR2 YYNGEE. CDR3 size: 17 residues. Trimming pared 1 base from V and 0 bases from J, leaving 14 bases between. The chain's CDR3 is CASSVSWRKSSYNEQFF. For the CDR3, the DNA is TGTGCCAGCAGCGTATCCTGGCGGAAGAGCTCCTACAATGAGCAGTTCTTC.

The chain is built from TRBV7-2 and TRBJ1-1; no reliable D call. This CDR3 is 11 amino acids long. V lost 5 bases and J lost 10, with 11 bases in between. The germline V gene has CDR1 SGHTA and CDR2 FQGNSA. The CDR3 region has the DNA TGTGCCAGCAGCGCCCAAGGAGTAGCTTTCTTT. The encoded protein is CASSAQGVAFF.

The chain employs TRBV29-1 and TRBJ2-7, with TRBD1 identical over 9 bases. Germline CDR1 and CDR2: SQVTM and ANQGSEA. Germline trimming cut 2 bases from V and 4 bases from J; bases unmatched to any gene: 3. The CDR3 runs to 13 residues. The DNA for the CDR3 is TGCAGCGTTGAATCGGGACAGGGATACGAGCAGTACTTC. Translation gives CSVESGQGYEQYF.

The V gene is TRBV15, the J gene TRBJ2-2, with 9 bases identical to TRBD2. Germline V gene data show CDR1 as LNHNV and CDR2 as YYDKDF (reference sequence). The CDR3 loop spans 14 amino acids. CDR3 loop: CASRLSGSTGELFF. CDR3 coding DNA: TGTGCTTCCCGGCTTAGCGGGAGTACCGGGGAGCTGTTTTTT.

The chain employs TRBV6-1 and TRBJ1-5, with D maybe TRBD1 (6 bases). CDR1 is MNHNS and CDR2 is SASEGT in the germline V gene. This CDR3 has 13 residues. The V end was cut by 2 bases, the J end by 9 bases, with 11 bases between. This CDR3 reads CASSEFQQGPQHF. The CDR3 coding sequence is TGTGCCAGCAGTGAATTCCAACAGGGGCCCCAGCATTTT.

This clone was seen a few times. The chain links TRBV5-1 to TRBJ2-3; tentatively, D is TRBD1 (5 bases). Per germline, CDR1 SGHRS and CDR2 YFSETQ. This CDR3 comprises 15 residues. The V end lost 2 bases, the J end lost 2 bases, and 12 bases lay between the germline ends. For the CDR3, the DNA is TGCGCCAGCAGCTTCCAGGGAATGGTCACAGATACGCAGTATTTT. Protein sequence: CASSFQGMVTDTQYF.

The chain combines TRBV19 with TRBJ2-2; no definite D call. Trimming cost V 5 bases and J 1 base, with 8 bases left between them. The CDR3 is 14 amino acids. From germline, CDR1 is LNHDA and CDR2 SQIVND (reference sequence). The CDR3 DNA is TGTGCCAGTAGTCCCCTAGAGAACACCGGGGAGCTGTTTTTT. Its protein is CASSPLENTGELFF.

CDR3 nucleotide sequence: TGTGCCAGTAGTCACGACCCAGGGGACGGTTCACCCCTCCACTTT. It codes for CASSHDPGDGSPLHF. The chain is built from TRBV19 and TRBJ1-6; D possibly corresponds to TRBD1 (6 bases). The CDR3 sequence is 15 residues long. Germline loops: CDR1 LNHDA, CDR2 SQIVND (reference sequence). V dropped 5 bases and J dropped 9 bases, with 17 bases sitting between them.

The chain combines TRBV19 with TRBJ1-2; D unresolved. CDR3 length equals 13 residues. Germline V gives CDR1 LNHDA, CDR2 SQIVND (reference sequence). The V end lost 8 bases, the J end lost 3 bases, and 13 bases lay between the germline ends. The CDR3 region is CASGDRGDYGYTF. CDR3 DNA sequence: TGTGCCAGTGGGGATCGGGGAGACTATGGCTACACCTTC.

The V gene is TRBV18, the J gene TRBJ2-7, with TRBD2 matching 7 bases. CDR1 is KGHSH, CDR2 LQKENI, per germline. This CDR3 has 14 amino acids. V was clipped by 6 bases and J by 0 bases; unmatched bases: 5. The CDR3 DNA reads as TGTGCCAGCTCCCCCGGGACTACCTCCTACGAGCAGTACTTC. It is translated as CASSPGTTSYEQYF.

The rearrangement links TRBV7-9 to TRBJ2-5; D may be TRBD2 (6 bases). Germline CDR1 SEHNR, CDR2 FQNEAQ (reference sequence). This CDR3 region has 15 residues. V was clipped by 1 base and J by 1 base, with 10 bases between them. For the CDR3, the DNA is TGTGCCAGCAGCTTAGATGCGCGGGGCCAAGAGACCCAGTACTTC. Its translation is CASSLDARGQETQYF.

The chain uses TRBV9 and TRBJ2-1, with TRBD2 matching over 7 bases. Germline V gene sequence: CDR1 SGDLS, CDR2 YYNGEE. V gave up 4 bases and J gave up 9 bases; unmatched junction bases: 13. CDR3 length: 15 residues. The CDR3 DNA follows: TGTGCCAGCAGCAAGAGGGGAGGGAGGGCGGCTGAGCAGTTCTTC. Its protein is CASSKRGGRAAEQFF. Full variable domain (missing parts from reference TRBV9 and TRBJ2-1): DSGVTQTPKHLITATGQRVTLRCSPRSGDLSVYWYQQSLDQGLQFLIQYYNGEERAKGNILERFSAQQFPDLHSELNLSSLELGDSALYFCASSKRGGRAAEQFFGPGTRLTVL.

The V gene is TRBV7-2, the J gene TRBJ2-5, with D perhaps matching TRBD1 (6 bases). The better agreement between TRBJ2-7 and the DNA end casts doubt on the J call. The CDR3 length is 14 residues. Germline V lookup: CDR1 SGHTA, CDR2 FQGNSA. This CDR3 reads CASSFSQGSGEQYF. DNA for the CDR3: TGTGCCAGCAGCTTTTCCCAGGGGAGTGGCGAGCAGTACTTC.

This chain uses TRBV7-8 with TRBJ2-1; tentatively, D is TRBD2 (5 bases). Germline values: CDR1 SGHVS, CDR2 FQNEAQ. V lost 1 base and J 12 bases, leaving 16 bases between the germline ends. The CDR3 length is 14 residues. DNA for the CDR3: TGTGCCAGCAGCTTAGTGATCAGCGGAGAAGTGCAGTTCTTC. This codes for CASSLVISGEVQFF.

The rearrangement joins TRBV7-2 to TRBJ2-7, with 8 positions matching TRBD2. Germline V gene lookup returns CDR1 SGHTA and CDR2 FQGNSA. The CDR3 has 14 residues. The junction had 7 bases not matched to a gene; V was cut back by 5 bases and J by 4 bases. CDR3 amino acids: CASSKLAGRYEQYF. The CDR3 DNA reads TGTGCCAGCAGCAAATTAGCGGGACGTTACGAGCAGTACTTC.

The V and J genes are TRBV28 and TRBJ1-5, with D perhaps TRBD1 (6 bases). Trimming took off 1 base at V and 4 bases at J, with 14 bases between the two ends. The CDR3 extends over 16 amino acids. Germline V CDR1 and CDR2: MDHEN, SYDVKM. The CDR3 region has the DNA TGTGCCAGCAGTTTATTCTTCCAGGGGCTAAATCAGCCCCAGCATTTT. Translated: CASSLFFQGLNQPQHF. The full variable domain, with the rest looked up from reference TRBV28 and TRBJ1-5, is DVKVTQSSRYLVKRTGEKVFLECVQDMDHENMFWYRQDPGLGLRLIYFSYDVKMKEKGDIPEGYSVSREKKERFSLILESASTNQTSMYLCASSLFFQGLNQPQHFGDGTRLSIL.

This clone was counted once. This chain links TRBV7-2 with TRBJ1-3, with 7 bases that match TRBD1. Germline V gene lookup returns CDR1 SGHTA and CDR2 FQGNSA. The CDR3 is 16 amino acids. V was pared by 5 bases and J by 4 bases, with 11 bases of the junction left unmatched. CDR3 residues: CASSIYTGVGGNTIYF. In DNA form, the CDR3 reads TGTGCCAGCAGCATTTATACAGGGGTGGGAGGAAACACCATATATTTT. Together with reference TRBV7-2 and TRBJ1-3, the CDR3 gives the full variable domain: GAGVSQSPSNKVTEKGKDVELRCDPISGHTALYWYRQSLGQGLEFLIYFQGNSAPDKSGLPSDRFSAERTGGSVSTLTIQRTQQEDSAVYLCASSIYTGVGGNTIYFGEGSWLTVV.

CDR3 loop: CASSQTSGGTDTQYF. The CDR3 nucleotides read TGTGCCAGCAGCCAGACTAGCGGGGGCACAGATACGCAGTATTTT. V usage is TRBV6-6 and J usage is TRBJ2-3; 11 bases fit TRBD2. CDR3 length: 15 residues. V lost 6 bases, J lost 1 base, and 3 bases stayed unmatched. Germline V gene data show CDR1 as MNHNY and CDR2 as SVGAGI (reference sequence).

The chain carries TRBV7-8 and TRBJ2-3, with 13 nucleotides matching TRBD2. Germline-derived CDR1 and CDR2 are SGHVS and FQNEAQ. This CDR3 spans 19 amino acids. V lost 5 bases and J lost 8; bases outside the gene matches: 19. CDR3 nucleotides: TGTGCCAGCAGCCCAGGGTCTAGGACTAGCGGGAGCGCCAGGAGTACGCAGTATTTT. This translates into CASSPGSRTSGSARSTQYF.